This entry lists 17 T cell receptor beta chains sequenced from one sample in a study of T cell responses to AZD1222 COVID-19 vaccine. TCRdb's table, derived via immunoSEQ multiplex PCR, lists solely in-frame clones and lacks some. The sample holds 150,000 to 200,000 clones, approximately 94% seen once. Sample: peripheral blood, taken 28 days after the second AZD1222 dose. The receptors here all came from an adult who received the AZD1222 COVID-19 vaccine.

J is TRBJ2-6 and V is TRBV28; D gene ambiguous. V was cut by 8 bases and J by 0 bases, with 11 bases left in between. The CDR3 spans 15 residues. From germline, CDR1 is MDHEN and CDR2 SYDVKM. Here the CDR3 reads CASYPAISGANVLTF. CDR3 DNA: TGTGCCAGCTATCCCGCAATCTCTGGGGCCAACGTCCTGACTTTC.

The rearrangement links TRBV2 to TRBJ1-1; no clear D. V gave up 1 base and J gave up 4 bases, with 10 bases separating them. CDR1 and CDR2 from the germline V gene are SNHLY and FYNNEI. This CDR3 has 14 residues. CDR3 in DNA: TGTGCCAGCAGTGAAGACGGCCGAGGCACTGAAGCTTTCTTT. It is translated as CASSEDGRGTEAFF.

The chain carries TRBV2 and TRBJ2-5; a possible D gene is TRBD2 (6 bases). The V end was cut by 7 bases, the J end by 3 bases, with 12 bases between. The germline V gene has CDR1 SNHLY and CDR2 FYNNEI. The CDR3 loop spans 13 amino acids. The chain's CDR3 is CASNREWEETQYF. Written as DNA, the CDR3 is TGTGCCAGCAATCGGGAGTGGGAAGAGACCCAGTACTTC.

This chain links TRBV19 with TRBJ2-2; D unresolved. Germline V gives CDR1 LNHDA, CDR2 SQIVND (reference sequence). V lost 3 bases and J 1 base, leaving 6 bases between the germline ends. CDR3 length: 14 residues. The CDR3 sequence is CASSITLNTGELFF. CDR3 coding DNA: TGTGCCAGTAGTATCACATTGAACACCGGGGAGCTGTTTTTT. The whole variable domain, remainder taken from reference TRBV19 and TRBJ2-2, is DGGITQSPKYLFRKEGQNVTLSCEQNLNHDAMYWYRQDPGQGLRLIYYSQIVNDFQKGDIAEGYSVSREKKESFPLTVTSAQKNPTAFYLCASSITLNTGELFFGEGSRLTVL.

The V call is TRBV9, the J call TRBJ2-7, with D perhaps TRBD1 (6 bases). V was clipped by 0 bases and J by 4 bases, with 11 bases between them. CDR1 is SGDLS, CDR2 YYNGEE, per germline. The CDR3 totals 14 residues. CDR3 in amino acids: CASSVGNRDYEQYF. The CDR3 region has the DNA TGTGCCAGCAGCGTAGGGAACAGGGATTACGAGCAGTACTTC.

This chain uses TRBV30 with TRBJ1-5, with 8 bases identical to TRBD1. The CDR3 covers 13 residues. The ends lost 2 bases at V and 6 bases at J; junction bases unmatched: 3. Looked up from germline, CDR1 is GTSNPN and CDR2 is SVGIG (reference sequence). The CDR3 DNA sequence: TGTGCCTGGAGTTCACAGGGGGGTCAGCCCCAGCATTTT. Protein sequence: CAWSSQGGQPQHF.

The chain joins TRBV6-2 or TRBV6-3 to TRBJ1-5, with D possibly being TRBD1 (6 bases). CDR1 and CDR2 from the germline V gene are MNHEY and SVGEGT. The V end was cut by 6 bases, the J end by 2 bases, with 14 bases between. This CDR3 region has 15 residues. The CDR3 loop is CASSPRGNGNQPQHF. DNA for the CDR3: TGTGCCAGCAGCCCGAGGGGGAATGGCAATCAGCCCCAGCATTTT.

Only one count was recorded for this clone. The chain couples TRBV29-1 to TRBJ2-3; 14 bases are shared with TRBD2. The CDR3 covers 15 residues. Germline loops: CDR1 SQVTM, CDR2 ANQGSEA. Trimming removed 5 bases from V and 4 bases from J; junction bases left unmatched: 5. The CDR3 bases are TGCAGCGTTCGCATGACTAGCGGGAGGGCAGATACGCAGTATTTT. Protein sequence: CSVRMTSGRADTQYF.

The V gene is TRBV3-1 (or the pseudogene TRBV3-2), the J gene TRBJ2-1; the D is unclear. Trimming removed 1 base at V and 7 bases at J, with 20 bases between. CDR3 size: 17 residues. The germline CDR1 and CDR2 sequences are LGHDT and YNNKEL (reference sequence). In nucleotides, the CDR3 is TGTGCCAGCAGCCAAGCCCCCTCGGGCCTTCTTTGGAATGAGCAGTTCTTC. It translates to CASSQAPSGLLWNEQFF.

The J gene is TRBJ2-2, the V gene TRBV6-2 or TRBV6-3; D gene unclear. Trimming removed 3 bases from V and 0 bases from J, with 5 bases in between. The CDR3 spans 14 residues. Germline CDR1 MNHEY, CDR2 SVGEGT. The CDR3 DNA reads as TGTGCCAGCAGTTATGCAGCGAACACCGGGGAGCTGTTTTTT. Translating gives CASSYAANTGELFF.

V is TRBV20-1 and J is TRBJ2-3; D assignment may be TRBD1 or TRBD2 (5 bases each). The germline V and J ends were trimmed by 3 bases and 6 bases, with 7 bases remaining between them. CDR3 length equals 11 residues. The germline CDR1 and CDR2 sequences are DFQATT and SNEGSKA (reference sequence). CDR3 residues: CSASWGDTQYF. The CDR3 region has the DNA TGCAGTGCTAGCTGGGGGGATACGCAGTATTTT.

This rearrangement joins TRBV6-5 to TRBJ2-2; 9 nucleotides match TRBD2. This CDR3 is built from 15 residues. J gave up 7 bases and V 2 bases, and 5 bases lay outside the gene matches. Germline CDR1 reads MNHEY; CDR2 reads SVGAGI. In DNA, the CDR3 is TGTGCCAGCAGTTACGCATTTAGCGGGAGCGGGGAGCTGTTTTTT. It is translated as CASSYAFSGSGELFF.

This chain uses TRBV9 with TRBJ1-5; no clear D. Germline V lookup: CDR1 SGDLS, CDR2 YYNGEE. The CDR3 covers 14 residues. V gave up 1 base and J gave up 0 bases, with 5 bases separating them. CDR3 residues: CASSVSDSNQPQHF. The CDR3 nucleotides are TGTGCCAGCAGCGTAAGTGATAGCAATCAGCCCCAGCATTTT.

The chain recombines TRBV10-3 with TRBJ2-7; 7 bases agree with TRBD2. Germline trimming cut 3 bases from V and 2 bases from J; bases unmatched to any gene: 4. Looked up from germline, CDR1 is ENHRY and CDR2 is SYGVKD. The CDR3 consists of 14 residues. CDR3 sequence (DNA): TGTGCCATCAGTGAAGGCGGGAGTACCTACGAGCAGTACTTC. Translation gives CAISEGGSTYEQYF.

CDR3 sequence reads: CAISPGLGGNEQFF. In nucleotides, the CDR3 is TGTGCCATCAGTCCGGGACTAGGGGGGAATGAGCAGTTCTTC. This chain joins TRBV10-3 and TRBJ2-1, with TRBD2 identical over 8 bases. CDR3 size: 14 residues. V lost 5 bases and J lost 7; bases outside the gene matches: 7. CDR1 and CDR2 (germline): ENHRY, SYGVKD.

The chain is built from TRBV28 and TRBJ1-2; the D is unclear. Germline V CDR1 and CDR2: MDHEN, SYDVKM. CDR3 length equals 12 residues. V lost 5 bases, J lost 8 bases, and 12 bases lay in between. The CDR3 sequence: CASSQIAGGYTF. For the CDR3, the DNA is TGTGCCAGCAGTCAGATCGCTGGGGGCTACACCTTC.

This clone was recorded only once. The chain uses TRBV18 and TRBJ1-1, with D possibly TRBD1 on 5 matching bases. Germline V gene data show CDR1 as KGHSH and CDR2 as LQKENI. V was cut by 3 bases and J by 1 base, with 12 bases left in between. The CDR3 extends over 15 amino acids. As DNA, the CDR3 is TGTGCCAGCTCACCGGTCAGGGAATCGAACACTGAAGCTTTCTTT. Translation: CASSPVRESNTEAFF.